The 18 T cell receptor beta chains below come from one sample, sequenced in a study of T cell repertoires in cytomegalovirus infection. These receptors' targets are unknown. MiXCR, applied by TCRdb to the reads, yields one record per CDR3 protein. Of a few hundred thousand distinct CDR3 sequences in the sample, approximately 30% were seen once. Sequencing used cultured PBMCs, obtained from culture after CMV antigen stimulation. All receptors come from a human donor in good health (CMV status not recorded). Some clones in this sample may be carry-over from other donors' samples.

In nucleotides, the CDR3 is TGTGCCAGCAGTCCCGCACGTGGGGCGGGGCAGTTCTTC. It is translated as CASSPARGAGQFF. J is TRBJ2-1 and V is TRBV2, with D possibly being TRBD1 or TRBD2 (5 bases each). Germline V lookup: CDR1 SNHLY, CDR2 FYNNEI. CDR3 length: 13 amino acids. Between the trimmed V and J ends, which lost 5 bases and 12 bases, there was a span of 17 bases.

This clonotype was detected ten times or more. This chain uses TRBV7-6 with TRBJ2-2; 14 nucleotides agree with TRBD2. The CDR3 totals 17 residues. V lost 5 bases, J lost 3 bases, and 5 bases stayed unmatched. Germline-derived CDR1 and CDR2 are SGHVS and FNYEAQ. The CDR3 sequence is CASSLGLAGGDTGELFF. CDR3 coding DNA: TGTGCCAGCAGCCTAGGACTAGCGGGAGGCGACACCGGGGAGCTGTTTTTT.

The chain links TRBV7-2 to TRBJ2-3; 13 nucleotides match TRBD2. V lost 2 bases, J lost 0 bases, and 2 bases stayed unmatched. The germline CDR1 and CDR2 sequences are SGHTA and FQGNSA. The CDR3 is 17 amino acids. The CDR3 DNA is TGTGCCAGCAGCTTATCGACTAGCGGGGGGAGCACAGATACGCAGTATTTT. As protein: CASSLSTSGGSTDTQYF.

V usage is TRBV11-1 and J usage is TRBJ2-7, with TRBD2 matching over 10 bases. CDR1 SGHAT and CDR2 FQDESV come from the germline V gene (reference sequence). J gave up 4 bases and V 5 bases, and 5 bases lay outside the gene matches. This CDR3 spans 14 amino acids. The CDR3 here is CASSRQREGYEQYF. As DNA, the CDR3 is TGTGCCAGCAGCCGCCAGCGGGAGGGTTACGAGCAGTACTTC. Looking up the rest from reference TRBV11-1 and TRBJ2-7 gives the full variable domain: EAEVAQSPRYKITEKSQAVAFWCDPISGHATLYWYRQILGQGPELLVQFQDESVVDDSQLPKDRFSAERLKGVDSTLKIQPAELGDSAMYLCASSRQREGYEQYFGPGTRLTVT.

This clonotype was counted many times. The CDR3 bases are TGTGCCAGCAGCTTGAGGGATTCACCCCTCCACTTT. This translates into CASSLRDSPLHF. The chain uses TRBV7-2 and TRBJ1-6; no clear D gene. This CDR3 is built from 12 residues. Trimming cost V 3 bases and J 8 bases, with 5 bases left between them. The V gene's germline CDR1 is SGHTA and CDR2 FQGNSA.

This chain uses TRBV20-1 with TRBJ1-1; D perhaps matches TRBD1 (5 bases). Per the germline V gene, CDR1 is DFQATT and CDR2 is SNEGSKA (reference sequence). Trimming pared 3 bases from V and 0 bases from J, leaving 14 bases between. This CDR3 comprises 15 residues. CDR3 DNA: TGCAGTGCTAGCATGGTCGGGGGGTTGAACACTGAAGCTTTCTTT. Protein sequence: CSASMVGGLNTEAFF.

The table lists this clonotype with a few counts. This rearrangement joins TRBV11-1 to TRBJ2-1, with TRBD2 matching over 8 bases. The germline gives CDR1 SGHAT, CDR2 FQDESV (reference sequence). Trimming took 7 bases from V and 2 from J; bases not matched to a gene: 7. The CDR3 is 15 residues long. The CDR3 loop reads CASNPIAGTYNEQFF. The CDR3 DNA reads as TGTGCCAGCAACCCTATAGCGGGAACCTACAATGAGCAGTTCTTC.

This clonotype was recorded a few times. The chain combines TRBV7-2 with TRBJ2-3; D unclear. CDR1 and CDR2 from the germline V gene are SGHTA and FQGNSA. The germline V and J ends were trimmed by 5 bases and 2 bases, with 11 bases remaining between them. The CDR3 covers 14 residues. The CDR3: CASSRRLTTDTQYF. The CDR3 DNA reads TGTGCCAGCAGCCGACGGTTGACCACAGATACGCAGTATTTT.

The V and J genes are TRBV12-3 or TRBV12-4 and TRBJ2-7; no clear D gene. Trimming took off 5 bases at V and 2 bases at J, with 7 bases between the two ends. This CDR3 contains 12 residues. The CDR3: CASSPTTYEQYF. In nucleotides, the CDR3 is TGTGCCAGCAGTCCTACTACCTACGAGCAGTACTTC.

The genes are TRBV5-1 and TRBJ1-6; D is uncertain. Germline CDR1 is SGHRS and CDR2 is YFSETQ. The CDR3 is 16 residues long. V lost 0 bases to trimming and J lost 6 bases, with 13 bases between them. As DNA, the CDR3 is TGCGCCAGCAGCTTGGAATCGGCCTACCTTAATTCACCCCTCCACTTT. Protein product: CASSLESAYLNSPLHF.

This clonotype appeared a few times. As DNA, the CDR3 is TGTGCCAGCAGCCAGACAGGGGGCGAGATCCATGGCTACACCTTC. Protein sequence: CASSQTGGEIHGYTF. The chain uses TRBV7-2 and TRBJ1-2, with 10 bases that match TRBD1. CDR1 is SGHTA and CDR2 is FQGNSA in the germline V gene. There are 15 residues in the CDR3. J lost 6 bases, V lost 5 bases, and 9 bases had no gene match.

In this sample, this clonotype turned up a few times. DNA for the CDR3: TGCAGTGCTAGAGATAGGTCAGGGGGCGGTCAGCCCCAGCATTTT. Translating gives CSARDRSGGGQPQHF. This chain connects TRBV20-1 to TRBJ1-5; 8 nucleotides match TRBD1. The CDR3 extends over 15 amino acids. The germline V gene encodes CDR1 DFQATT and CDR2 SNEGSKA (reference sequence). The junction had 7 bases not matched to a gene; V was cut back by 0 bases and J by 6 bases.

This chain connects TRBV6-8 to TRBJ1-1; D remains unclear. The V gene lost 2 bases and the J gene lost 7 bases, with 8 bases spanning the gap. Germline V gene lookup returns CDR1 MNHGY and CDR2 SAAAGT. The CDR3 sequence is 12 residues long. CDR3 nucleotide sequence: TGTGCCAGCAGTTACGTAGGGAGTGAAGCTTTCTTT. It is translated as CASSYVGSEAFF.

Concerning this clonotype: A much larger clone differs from this one at a single base, so this may be a read error. This chain connects TRBV7-2 to TRBJ2-3; 9 nucleotides match TRBD2. The V gene end was trimmed by 3 bases and the J gene end by 4 bases; junction bases not matched to a gene: 8. CDR3 length equals 16 residues. Looked up from germline, CDR1 is SGHTA and CDR2 is FQGNSA. For the CDR3, the DNA is TGTGCCAGCAGCTTTAGTAGCGGGAGAGGGTCAGATACGCAGTATTTT. This sequence encodes CASSFSSGRGSDTQYF.

The J gene is TRBJ2-7, the V gene TRBV27; 8 bases map to TRBD2. Germline V lookup: CDR1 MNHEY, CDR2 SMNVEV (reference sequence). This CDR3 comprises 16 residues. V lost 7 bases to trimming and J lost 4 bases; unmatched junction nucleotides: 15. The CDR3 coding sequence is TGTGCCAGCAAGACGACAACAAAGCGGGAGAGGTACGAGCAGTACTTC. As protein: CASKTTTKRERYEQYF.

The chain has TRBV30 and TRBJ1-6; D might be TRBD1 (5 bases). Germline CDR1 is GTSNPN and CDR2 is SVGIG (reference sequence). V lost 0 bases to trimming and J lost 6 bases, with 9 bases between them. The CDR3 covers 14 residues. The CDR3 DNA reads TGTGCCTGGAGTGTAGGGGTTGGTAATTCACCCCTCCACTTT. Protein sequence: CAWSVGVGNSPLHF.

This clonotype was observed once. The chain employs TRBV4-1 and TRBJ2-7; possible D gene TRBD1, 6 bases. Trimming removed 1 base at V and 4 bases at J, with 17 bases between. The germline V gene encodes CDR1 MGHRA and CDR2 YSYEKL. This CDR3 has 16 amino acids. CDR3 sequence (DNA): TGCGCCAGCAGCCAAGGGGAACAGGGAAGTAGGTACGAGCAGTACGTC. Translation gives CASSQGEQGSRYEQYV.

The J gene is TRBJ2-3, the V gene TRBV20-1, with D maybe TRBD2 (7 bases). Germline CDR1 and CDR2: DFQATT and SNEGSKA (reference sequence). Trimming removed 3 bases at V and 7 bases at J, with 23 bases between. The CDR3 sequence is 16 residues long. The CDR3, as DNA: TGCAGTGCTAGCACCGGGGAGGGGGAGGGAAGAAATACGCAGTATTTT. Residues: CSASTGEGEGRNTQYF.